These 20 T cell receptor beta chains came from one sample sequenced in a study of T cells after yellow fever vaccination. TCRdb reprocessed the 5' RACE reads with MiXCR, giving one entry per CDR3 protein. The table lists roughly 62,000 distinct CDR3 sequences, approximately 7% of them singletons. Here the sequenced sample was CD8+ T cells sorted from PBMCs, taken on the day of the first yellow fever vaccination. The receptors were gathered from a man younger than 35 who received the YFV17D yellow fever vaccine.

The rearrangement links TRBV19 to TRBJ2-3; TRBD1 might be the D (5 bases). This CDR3 has 12 residues. V shed 7 bases and J shed 4 bases, with 9 bases lying between them. The germline CDR1 and CDR2 sequences are LNHDA and SQIVND (reference sequence). The CDR3 spells CASTQGSDTQYF. The CDR3 DNA follows: TGTGCCAGTACGCAGGGTTCAGATACGCAGTATTTT. The full variable domain, with the rest looked up from reference TRBV19 and TRBJ2-3, is DGGITQSPKYLFRKEGQNVTLSCEQNLNHDAMYWYRQDPGQGLRLIYYSQIVNDFQKGDIAEGYSVSREKKESFPLTVTSAQKNPTAFYLCASTQGSDTQYFGPGTRLTVL.

This clonotype was recorded many times. V is TRBV4-3 and J is TRBJ2-1; D not resolved. In germline, CDR1 is LGHNA, CDR2 YSLEER. The length of the CDR3 is 15 residues. Trimming shortened V by 1 base and J by 4 bases, and 11 bases separated the two germline ends. Here the CDR3 reads CASSQGTAAYNEQFF. In DNA, the CDR3 is TGCGCCAGCAGCCAAGGGACGGCAGCATACAATGAGCAGTTCTTC.

This clonotype was seen ten or more times. V and J are TRBV20-1 and TRBJ2-3, with D perhaps being TRBD1 or TRBD2 (5 bases each). The V end lost 3 bases, the J end lost 7 bases, and 8 bases lay between the germline ends. From germline, CDR1 is DFQATT and CDR2 SNEGSKA (reference sequence). The CDR3 is 11 residues long. The CDR3 coding sequence is TGCAGTGCTAGTGGGACGCATACGCAGTATTTT. This sequence encodes CSASGTHTQYF.

This chain uses TRBV3-1 with TRBJ2-2; D ambiguous. Germline V CDR1 and CDR2: LGHDT, YNNKEL (reference sequence). Between the trimmed V and J ends, which lost 0 bases and 6 bases, there was a span of 14 bases. The CDR3 covers 16 residues. The CDR3 sequence: CASSQERPGWAGELFF. In DNA, the CDR3 is TGTGCCAGCAGCCAAGAAAGGCCAGGTTGGGCCGGGGAGCTGTTTTTT.

Ten or more counts support this clonotype. This sequence joins TRBV10-1 and TRBJ2-3, with D perhaps given as TRBD1 or TRBD2 (5 bases each). Looked up from germline, CDR1 is WNHNN and CDR2 is SYGVQD (reference sequence). Trimming pared 3 bases from V and 6 bases from J, leaving 13 bases between. The CDR3 has 14 amino acids. The CDR3 DNA reads TGCGCCAGCAGTGACCACGAGTGGGGGGATACGCAGTATTTT. Translated: CASSDHEWGDTQYF.

This clonotype has more than one count but fewer than ten. The chain has TRBV5-1 and TRBJ2-7; D is unresolved. The V and J ends lost 4 bases and 0 bases respectively, with 5 bases between them. The CDR3 spans 12 residues. Germline V gives CDR1 SGHRS, CDR2 YFSETQ. The CDR3 bases are TGCGCCAGCAGCCAAAGCTCCTACGAGCAGTACGTC. It specifies CASSQSSYEQYV.

This clonotype was recorded at least ten times. This sequence joins TRBV6-1 and TRBJ2-4, with D tentatively TRBD2 (7 bases). Per the germline V gene, CDR1 is MNHNS and CDR2 is SASEGT. This CDR3 region has 13 residues. The ends were cut back, 8 bases at V and 9 bases at J, with 17 bases in the middle. CDR3 in DNA: TGTGCCAGCTCCCAGGGGTCTAGCGGCATTCAGTACTTC. It yields the protein CASSQGSSGIQYF.

This clonotype was counted ten times or more. The CDR3 nucleotides are TGTGCCACCAGCAGAGATACCGGCAGAAGCACAGATACGCAGTATTTT. Protein sequence: CATSRDTGRSTDTQYF. V usage is TRBV15 and J usage is TRBJ2-3; no reliable D call. The CDR3 runs to 16 residues. Trimming stripped 0 bases from V and 0 bases from J, with 10 bases between. Germline CDR1 and CDR2: LNHNV and YYDKDF (reference sequence).

Of note for this clonotype: A much larger clone differs by one base, so this may be a read error. V gene TRBV29-1 combines with J gene TRBJ2-5; D is unclear. Germline V gene data show CDR1 as SQVTM and CDR2 as ANQGSEA. The CDR3 is 12 amino acids. Between the trimmed V and J ends, which lost 3 bases and 5 bases, there was a span of 10 bases. The CDR3 protein is CSVDHLHETQYF. DNA for the CDR3: TGCAGCGTTGATCATCTACATGAGACCCAGTACTTC.

This chain links TRBV4-1 with TRBJ1-1; 7 positions match TRBD1. V lost 4 bases, J lost 6 bases, and 5 bases stayed unmatched. Germline V gene sequence: CDR1 MGHRA, CDR2 YSYEKL. This CDR3 is built from 13 residues. CDR3 loop: CASSLQGGAEAFF. CDR3 in DNA: TGCGCCAGCAGCCTCCAGGGGGGGGCTGAAGCTTTCTTT.

This clonotype showed up just a few times. The V gene is TRBV7-9, the J gene TRBJ1-2; tentative D call: TRBD1 (6 bases). Germline values: CDR1 SEHNR, CDR2 FQNEAQ (reference sequence). The CDR3 is 13 residues long. Trimming left V 11 bases short and J 5 bases short, with 18 bases between. As DNA, the CDR3 is TGTGCCGAACTGTCGGGCAGGGGTTATGGCTACACCTTC. It codes for CAELSGRGYGYTF.

This clonotype has a count of ten or more. V and J are TRBV6-2 or TRBV6-3 and TRBJ2-3; maybe TRBD2 (5 bases). The V end lost 5 bases, the J end lost 3 bases, and 18 bases lay between the germline ends. The CDR3 has 16 amino acids. Germline CDR1 and CDR2: MNHEY and SVGEGT. Here the CDR3 DNA reads TGTGCCAGCAGTCTCCTAGCAATGGAACCGACAGATACGCAGTATTTT. This sequence encodes CASSLLAMEPTDTQYF.

At least ten counts were recorded for this clonotype. V gene TRBV27 combines with J gene TRBJ2-2; D possibly matches TRBD1 or TRBD2 (5 bases each). This CDR3 spans 16 amino acids. V lost 8 bases, J lost 8 bases, and 24 bases lay in between. Germline CDR1 reads MNHEY; CDR2 reads SMNVEV (reference sequence). CDR3 DNA: TGTGCCAGCCGTCACTCCGGGACGATGGTTGTTGGGGAGCTGTTTTTT. As protein: CASRHSGTMVVGELFF.

Only a few counts were recorded for this clonotype. The gene calls are TRBV7-2 and TRBJ1-2; D is uncertain. Trimming removed 1 base at V and 7 bases at J, with 22 bases between. Per germline, CDR1 SGHTA and CDR2 FQGNSA. This CDR3 comprises 17 residues. The CDR3 spells CASSLGQAARILFGYTF. In nucleotides, the CDR3 is TGTGCCAGCAGCTTAGGGCAGGCAGCCCGAATCCTCTTTGGCTACACCTTC. Based on the CDR3 plus reference TRBV7-2 and TRBJ1-2, the full variable domain is GAGVSQSPSNKVTEKGKDVELRCDPISGHTALYWYRQSLGQGLEFLIYFQGNSAPDKSGLPSDRFSAERTGGSVSTLTIQRTQQEDSAVYLCASSLGQAARILFGYTFGSGTRLTVV.

The rearrangement links TRBV9 to TRBJ2-5; D is unclear. The germline gives CDR1 SGDLS, CDR2 YYNGEE. The germline V and J ends were trimmed by 0 bases and 1 base, with 16 bases remaining between them. CDR3 length equals 17 residues. Here the CDR3 reads CASSVGFVSPFQETQYF. The CDR3 DNA reads TGTGCCAGCAGCGTAGGGTTTGTAAGTCCATTCCAAGAGACCCAGTACTTC.

V is TRBV7-2 and J is TRBJ1-2; 10 nucleotides align to TRBD1. J gave up 4 bases and V 3 bases, and 5 bases lay outside the gene matches. The germline gives CDR1 SGHTA, CDR2 FQGNSA. This CDR3 spans 15 amino acids. The CDR3 sequence: CASSFMGQGTYGYTF. CDR3 nucleotide sequence: TGTGCCAGCAGCTTTATGGGACAGGGGACCTATGGCTACACCTTC.

Only one count was recorded for this clonotype. This may arise from a read error, as a much more abundant clone is one base away. This sequence joins TRBV7-9 and TRBJ2-7; D unclear. The CDR3 extends over 15 amino acids. Per the germline V gene, CDR1 is SEHNR and CDR2 is FQNEAQ (reference sequence). Trimming stripped 5 bases from V and 3 bases from J, with 17 bases between. The DNA for the CDR3 is TGTGCCAGCAGCCACCATCGGTACCTACTCTACGAGCAGTACTTC. Translating it yields CASSHHRYLLYEQYF. Variable domain in full (rest from reference TRBV7-9 and TRBJ2-7): DTGVSQNPRHKITKRGQNVTFRCDPISEHNRLYWYRQTLGQGPEFLTYFQNEAQLEKSRLLSDRFSAERPKGSFSTLEIQRTEQGDSAMYLCASSHHRYLLYEQYFGPGTRLTVT.

V usage is TRBV28 and J usage is TRBJ1-2; D ambiguous. Germline assignment: CDR1 MDHEN and CDR2 SYDVKM. V lost 8 bases and J lost 2, with 18 bases in between. CDR3 size: 15 residues. The CDR3 coding sequence is TGTGCCAGCCAAAGGGTGGGCCTGACCAACTATGGCTACACCTTC. Amino acid sequence: CASQRVGLTNYGYTF.

In this sample, this clonotype turned up a few times. The chain is built from TRBV12-3 or TRBV12-4 and TRBJ2-1; 9 bases map to TRBD2. The CDR3 length is 11 residues. The trim removed 4 bases at V and 15 bases at J, leaving 4 bases unmatched. The CDR3 DNA sequence: TGTGCCAGCAGTTGGCGGGGGGGTTCGTTCTTC. Protein: CASSWRGGSFF.

The chain couples TRBV4-1 to TRBJ2-2; 13 bases map to TRBD2. Germline CDR1 reads MGHRA; CDR2 reads YSYEKL. V was pared by 7 bases and J by 6 bases, with 2 bases of the junction left unmatched. This CDR3 region has 14 residues. The CDR3 sequence is CASNGLAGAGELFF. As DNA, the CDR3 is TGCGCCAGCAACGGACTAGCGGGGGCCGGGGAGCTGTTTTTT.